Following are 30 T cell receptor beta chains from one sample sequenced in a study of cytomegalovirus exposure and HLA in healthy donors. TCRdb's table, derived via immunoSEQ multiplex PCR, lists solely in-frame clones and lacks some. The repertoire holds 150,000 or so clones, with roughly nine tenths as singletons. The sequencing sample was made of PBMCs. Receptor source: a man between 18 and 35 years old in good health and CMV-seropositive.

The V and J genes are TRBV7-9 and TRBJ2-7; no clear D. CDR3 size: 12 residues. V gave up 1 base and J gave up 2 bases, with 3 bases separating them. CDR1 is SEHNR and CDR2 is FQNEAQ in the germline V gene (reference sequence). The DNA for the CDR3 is TGTGCCAGCAGCTTAGTCACCTACGAGCAGTACTTC. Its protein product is CASSLVTYEQYF.

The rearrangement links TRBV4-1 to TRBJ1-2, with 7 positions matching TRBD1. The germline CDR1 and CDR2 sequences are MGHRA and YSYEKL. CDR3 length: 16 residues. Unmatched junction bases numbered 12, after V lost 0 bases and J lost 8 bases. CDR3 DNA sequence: TGCGCCAGCAGCCAAGATCCACAGGGGAACGCAAGGGGCTACACCTTC. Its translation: CASSQDPQGNARGYTF.

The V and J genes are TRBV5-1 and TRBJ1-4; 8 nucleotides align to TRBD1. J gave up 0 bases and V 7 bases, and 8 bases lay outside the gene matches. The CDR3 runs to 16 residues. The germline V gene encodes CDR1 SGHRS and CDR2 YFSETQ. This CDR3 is CASDRQGTATNEKLFF. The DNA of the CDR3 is TGCGCCAGCGATAGACAGGGGACAGCAACTAATGAAAAACTGTTTTTT.

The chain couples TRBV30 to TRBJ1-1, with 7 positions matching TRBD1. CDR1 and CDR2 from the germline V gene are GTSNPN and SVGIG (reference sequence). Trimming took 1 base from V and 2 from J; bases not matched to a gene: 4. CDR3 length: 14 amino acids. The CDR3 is CAWSGGTANTEAFF. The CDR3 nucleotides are TGTGCCTGGAGTGGAGGGACAGCCAACACTGAAGCTTTCTTT.

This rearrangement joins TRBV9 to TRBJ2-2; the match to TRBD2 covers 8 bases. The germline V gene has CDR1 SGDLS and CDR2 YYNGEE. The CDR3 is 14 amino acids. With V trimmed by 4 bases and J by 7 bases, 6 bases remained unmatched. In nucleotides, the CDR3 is TGTGCCAGCAGCCCTCCCGGGGGGGACGGGGAGCTGTTTTTT. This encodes CASSPPGGDGELFF.

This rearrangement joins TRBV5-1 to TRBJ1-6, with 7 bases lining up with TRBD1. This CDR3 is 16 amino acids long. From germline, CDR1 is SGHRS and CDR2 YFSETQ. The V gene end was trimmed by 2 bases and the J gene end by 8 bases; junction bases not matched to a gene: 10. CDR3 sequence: CASSFTGGRGYSPLHF. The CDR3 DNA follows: TGCGCCAGCAGCTTTACCGGAGGCAGGGGGTATTCACCCCTCCACTTT. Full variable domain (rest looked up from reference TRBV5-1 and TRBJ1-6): KAGVTQTPRYLIKTRGQQVTLSCSPISGHRSVSWYQQTPGQGLQFLFEYFSETQRNKGNFPGRFSGRQFSNSRSEMNVSTLELGDSALYLCASSFTGGRGYSPLHFGNGTRLTVT.

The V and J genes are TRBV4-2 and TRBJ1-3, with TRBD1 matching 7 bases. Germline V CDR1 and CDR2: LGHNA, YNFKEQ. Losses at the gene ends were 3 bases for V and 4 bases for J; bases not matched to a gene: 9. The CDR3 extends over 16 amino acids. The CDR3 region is CASSQGLQGSGNTIYF. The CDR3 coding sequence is TGTGCCAGCAGCCAGGGGCTACAGGGGAGCGGAAACACCATATATTTT.

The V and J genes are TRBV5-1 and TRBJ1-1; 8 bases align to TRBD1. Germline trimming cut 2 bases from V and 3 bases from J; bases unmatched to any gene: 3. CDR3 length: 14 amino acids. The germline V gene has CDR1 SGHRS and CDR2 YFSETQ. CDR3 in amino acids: CASSFQDRDTEAFF. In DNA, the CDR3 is TGCGCCAGCAGCTTTCAGGACAGGGACACTGAAGCTTTCTTT.

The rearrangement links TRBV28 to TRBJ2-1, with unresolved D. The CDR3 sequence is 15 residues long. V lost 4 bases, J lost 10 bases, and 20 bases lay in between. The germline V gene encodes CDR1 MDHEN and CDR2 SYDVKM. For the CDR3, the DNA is TGTGCCAGCAGTTCCAGAACCGCAACAATGTCGGAGCAGTTCTTC. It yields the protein CASSSRTATMSEQFF.

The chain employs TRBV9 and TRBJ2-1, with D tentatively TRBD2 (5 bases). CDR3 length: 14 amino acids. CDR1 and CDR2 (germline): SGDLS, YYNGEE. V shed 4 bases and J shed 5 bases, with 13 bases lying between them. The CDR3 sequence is CASSLEKGDNEQFF. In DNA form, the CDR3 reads TGTGCCAGCAGCCTCGAAAAGGGAGACAATGAGCAGTTCTTC.

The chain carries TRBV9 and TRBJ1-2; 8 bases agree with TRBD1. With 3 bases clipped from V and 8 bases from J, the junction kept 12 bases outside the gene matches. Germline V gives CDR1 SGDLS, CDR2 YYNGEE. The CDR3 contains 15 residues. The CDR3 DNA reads TGTGCCAGCAGCGCAGACAGGGGAGATTTCGTAGGCTACACCTTC. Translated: CASSADRGDFVGYTF.

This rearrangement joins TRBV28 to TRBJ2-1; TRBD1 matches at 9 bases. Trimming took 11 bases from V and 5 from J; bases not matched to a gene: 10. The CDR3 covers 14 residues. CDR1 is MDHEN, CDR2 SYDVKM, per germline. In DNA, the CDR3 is TGTGCCGCAAACTTCGGGGACAGGGACAATGAGCAGTTCTTC. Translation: CAANFGDRDNEQFF.

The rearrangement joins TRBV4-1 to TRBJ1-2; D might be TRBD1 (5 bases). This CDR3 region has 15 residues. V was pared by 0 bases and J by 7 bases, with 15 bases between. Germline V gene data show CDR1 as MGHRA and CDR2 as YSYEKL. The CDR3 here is CASSQDKSGLAGYTF. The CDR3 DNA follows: TGCGCCAGCAGCCAAGATAAGTCAGGGCTTGCTGGCTACACCTTC.

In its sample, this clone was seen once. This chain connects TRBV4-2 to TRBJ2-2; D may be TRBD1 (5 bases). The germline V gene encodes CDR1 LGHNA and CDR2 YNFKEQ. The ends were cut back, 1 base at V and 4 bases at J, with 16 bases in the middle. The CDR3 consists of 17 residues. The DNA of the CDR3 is TGTGCCAGCAGCCAAGTTGGATTAGGGGCGCGCACCGGGGAGCTGTTTTTT. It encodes CASSQVGLGARTGELFF.

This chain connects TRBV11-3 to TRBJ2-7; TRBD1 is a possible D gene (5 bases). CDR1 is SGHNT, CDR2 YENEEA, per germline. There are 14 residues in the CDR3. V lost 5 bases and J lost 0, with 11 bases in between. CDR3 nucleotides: TGTGCCAGCAGCACCGGACAAGCCTCCTACGAGCAGTACTTC. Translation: CASSTGQASYEQYF.

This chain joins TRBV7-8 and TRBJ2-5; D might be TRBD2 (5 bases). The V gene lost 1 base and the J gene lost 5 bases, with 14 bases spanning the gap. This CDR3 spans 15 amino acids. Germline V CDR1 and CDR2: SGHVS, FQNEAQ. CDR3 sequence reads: CASSLDLSSGETQYF. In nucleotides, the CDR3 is TGTGCCAGCAGCTTAGATCTGAGCAGCGGTGAGACCCAGTACTTC.

DNA of the CDR3: TGTGCCAGCAGTTTCGGGGGCTCCTACAATGAGCAGTTCTTC. It is translated as CASSFGGSYNEQFF. The chain employs TRBV27 and TRBJ2-1, with D perhaps TRBD2 (6 bases). Germline V gene sequence: CDR1 MNHEY, CDR2 SMNVEV (reference sequence). The CDR3 extends over 14 amino acids. V lost 3 bases and J lost 0, with 6 bases in between.

CDR3 sequence reads: CASSSTVINVLTF. The CDR3 region has the DNA TGTGCCAGCAGCTCGACAGTTATCAACGTCCTGACTTTC. The chain employs TRBV5-6 and TRBJ2-6; possibly TRBD1 for D (5 bases). Germline V gene lookup returns CDR1 SGHDT and CDR2 YYEEEE. The length of the CDR3 is 13 residues. Trimming removed 3 bases at V and 9 bases at J, with 10 bases between.

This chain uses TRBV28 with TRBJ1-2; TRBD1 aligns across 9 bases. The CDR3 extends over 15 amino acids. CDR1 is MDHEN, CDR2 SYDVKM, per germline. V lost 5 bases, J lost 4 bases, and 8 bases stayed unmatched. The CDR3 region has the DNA TGTGCCAGCAGTCGTTCTCCGGGACAGGGCTATGGCTACACCTTC. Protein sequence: CASSRSPGQGYGYTF.

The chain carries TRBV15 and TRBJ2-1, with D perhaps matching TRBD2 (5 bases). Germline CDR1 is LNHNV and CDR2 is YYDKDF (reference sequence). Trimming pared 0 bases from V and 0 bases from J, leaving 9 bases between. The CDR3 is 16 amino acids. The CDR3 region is CATSRDLDSSYNEQFF. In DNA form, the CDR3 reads TGTGCCACCAGCAGAGATCTGGACTCCTCCTACAATGAGCAGTTCTTC.

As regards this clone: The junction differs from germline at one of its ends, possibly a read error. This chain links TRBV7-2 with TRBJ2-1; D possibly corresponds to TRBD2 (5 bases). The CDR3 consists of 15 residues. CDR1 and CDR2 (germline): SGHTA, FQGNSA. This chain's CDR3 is CASSVAFGSYNEQFF. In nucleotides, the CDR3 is TGTGCCAGCAGCGTAGCTTTTGGGAGTTACAATGAGCAGTTCTTC.

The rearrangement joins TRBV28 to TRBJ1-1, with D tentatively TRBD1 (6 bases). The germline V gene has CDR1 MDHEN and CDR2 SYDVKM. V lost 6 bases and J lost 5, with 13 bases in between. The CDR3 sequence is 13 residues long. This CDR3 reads CASRLNRDTEAFF. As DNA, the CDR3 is TGTGCCAGCAGGCTGAACAGGGATACTGAAGCTTTCTTT.

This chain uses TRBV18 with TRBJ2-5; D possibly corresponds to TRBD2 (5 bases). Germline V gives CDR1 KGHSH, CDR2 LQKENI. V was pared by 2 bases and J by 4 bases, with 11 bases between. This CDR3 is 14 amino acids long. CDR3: CASSPYGGRETQYF. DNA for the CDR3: TGTGCCAGCTCACCATATGGAGGAAGAGAGACCCAGTACTTC. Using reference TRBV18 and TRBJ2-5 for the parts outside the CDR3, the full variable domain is NAGVMQNPRHLVRRRGQEARLRCSPMKGHSHVYWYRQLPEEGLKFMVYLQKENIIDESGMPKERFSAEFPKEGPSILRIQQVVRGDSAAYFCASSPYGGRETQYFGPGTRLLVL.

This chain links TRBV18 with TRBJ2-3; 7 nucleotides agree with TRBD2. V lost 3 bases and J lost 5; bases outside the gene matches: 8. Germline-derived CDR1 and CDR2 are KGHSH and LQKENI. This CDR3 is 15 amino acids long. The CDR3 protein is CASSPREGQGDTQYF. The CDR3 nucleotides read TGTGCCAGCTCACCGAGGGAGGGCCAGGGAGATACGCAGTATTTT.

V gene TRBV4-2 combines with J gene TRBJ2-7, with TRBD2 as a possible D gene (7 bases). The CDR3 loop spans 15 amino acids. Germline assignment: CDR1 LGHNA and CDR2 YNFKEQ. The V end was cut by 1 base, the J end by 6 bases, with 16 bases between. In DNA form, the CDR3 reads TGTGCCAGCAGCCAAGGGGGGGGGCAGGTAGGCGAGCAGTACTTC. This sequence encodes CASSQGGGQVGEQYF.

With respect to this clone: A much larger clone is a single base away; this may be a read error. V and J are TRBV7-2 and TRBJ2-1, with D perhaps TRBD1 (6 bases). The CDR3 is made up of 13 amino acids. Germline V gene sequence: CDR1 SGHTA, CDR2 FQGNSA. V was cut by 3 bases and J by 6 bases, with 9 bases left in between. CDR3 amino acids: CASSFGQINEQFF. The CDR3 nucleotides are TGTGCCAGCAGCTTCGGACAGATCAATGAGCAGTTCTTC. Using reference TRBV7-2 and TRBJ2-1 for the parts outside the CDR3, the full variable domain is GAGVSQSPSNKVTEKGKDVELRCDPISGHTALYWYRQSLGQGLEFLIYFQGNSAPDKSGLPSDRFSAERTGGSVSTLTIQRTQQEDSAVYLCASSFGQINEQFFGPGTRLTVL.

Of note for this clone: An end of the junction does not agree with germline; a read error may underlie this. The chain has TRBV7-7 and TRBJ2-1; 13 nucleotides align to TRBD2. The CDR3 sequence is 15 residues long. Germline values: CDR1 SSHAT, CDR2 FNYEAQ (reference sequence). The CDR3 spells CASSRGLAGNNEQFF. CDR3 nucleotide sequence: TGTGCTAGCAGCCGGGGACTAGCGGGGAACAATGAGCAGTTCTTC.

The CDR3 DNA reads TGTGCCAGCAGCTTAGTTGGGACATACAATGAGCAGTTCTTC. This encodes CASSLVGTYNEQFF. This sequence joins TRBV7-9 and TRBJ2-1; the D gene is possibly TRBD1 (6 bases). Deletions cut 1 base from V and 4 bases from J, with 8 bases between. Germline V gives CDR1 SEHNR, CDR2 FQNEAQ (reference sequence). The CDR3 is made up of 14 amino acids.

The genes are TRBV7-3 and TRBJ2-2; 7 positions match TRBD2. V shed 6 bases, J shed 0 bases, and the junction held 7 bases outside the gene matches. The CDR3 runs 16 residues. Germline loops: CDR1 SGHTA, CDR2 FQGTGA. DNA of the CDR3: TGTGCCAGCAGTCCAAGCGGGGTCGCGAACACCGGGGAGCTGTTTTTT. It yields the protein CASSPSGVANTGELFF.

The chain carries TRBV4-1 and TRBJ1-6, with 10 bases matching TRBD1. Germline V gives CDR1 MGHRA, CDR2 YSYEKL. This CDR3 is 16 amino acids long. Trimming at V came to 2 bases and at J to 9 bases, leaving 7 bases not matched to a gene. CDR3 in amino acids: CASSQPPGQGTSPLHF. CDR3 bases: TGCGCCAGCAGCCAACCTCCGGGACAGGGGACTTCACCCCTCCACTTT.